This passage covers 27 T cell receptor beta chains from one sample sequenced in a study of shared clonotypes between healthy human individuals. As defined, naive CD8 cells were CD45RO-negative and positively selected for CCR7, with terminally differentiated effector memory CD45RA+ cells excluded. The table came from immunoSEQ multiplex PCR; TCRdb's copy has only in-frame clones and leaves some out. The top ten clones hold roughly 1.1% of a sample with millions of clones, roughly 94% of them seen once. Sequencing was performed on naive CD8+ T cells sorted from blood. Receptors were obtained from a man between 18 and 35 years old in good health.

Comment on this clone: The same CDR3 also results from other DNA sequences found in this sample. This chain's CDR3 is CASSQVLNTEAFF. CDR3 sequence (DNA): TGCGCCAGCAGCCAAGTACTGAACACTGAAGCTTTCTTT. The chain joins TRBV4-1 to TRBJ1-1; D is unclear. The CDR3 length is 13 residues. The V gene's germline CDR1 is MGHRA and CDR2 YSYEKL. The ends were cut back, 1 base at V and 0 bases at J, with 3 bases in the middle.

This chain links TRBV6-1 with TRBJ2-7; TRBD1 might be the D (6 bases). The germline gives CDR1 MNHNS, CDR2 SASEGT. This CDR3 is 12 amino acids long. V lost 11 bases, J lost 4 bases, and 15 bases lay in between. CDR3 DNA sequence: TGTGCCGGCGGGCAGGGGTCTTACGAGCAGTACTTC. Residues: CAGGQGSYEQYF.

The rearrangement links TRBV29-1 to TRBJ2-5, with 8 bases lining up with TRBD1. CDR3 length equals 13 residues. The junction had 5 bases not matched to a gene; V was cut back by 3 bases and J by 5 bases. CDR1 is SQVTM, CDR2 ANQGSEA, per germline. The CDR3 region has the DNA TGCAGCGTTGACAGGGGGCTTTGGGAGACCCAGTACTTC. This gives the protein CSVDRGLWETQYF.

This chain links TRBV29-1 with TRBJ2-1; D is undetermined. CDR1 SQVTM and CDR2 ANQGSEA come from the germline V gene. Trimming cost V 1 base and J 3 bases, with 13 bases left between them. The CDR3 is 15 residues long. DNA for the CDR3: TGCAGCGTTGAAGGGCTTGAAATAGGCTACAATGAGCAGTTCTTC. This codes for CSVEGLEIGYNEQFF.

The CDR3 here is CASSPDPQETQYF. Written as DNA, the CDR3 is TGTGCCAGCAGCCCCGACCCACAAGAGACCCAGTACTTC. This sequence joins TRBV13 and TRBJ2-5; D unclear. From germline, CDR1 is PRHDT and CDR2 FYEKMQ (reference sequence). The CDR3 runs to 13 residues. V was cut by 5 bases and J by 2 bases, with 9 bases left in between. Full variable domain (remainder filled in from reference TRBV13 and TRBJ2-5): AAGVIQSPRHLIKEKRETATLKCYPIPRHDTVYWYQQGPGQDPQFLISFYEKMQSDKGSIPDRFSAQQFSDYHSELNMSSLELGDSALYFCASSPDPQETQYFGPGTRLLVL.

J is TRBJ1-1 and V is TRBV4-3; D remains ambiguous. CDR1 and CDR2 from the germline V gene are LGHNA and YSLEER. The V and J ends lost 0 bases and 4 bases respectively, with 15 bases between them. This CDR3 region has 16 residues. This chain's CDR3 is CASSQDRGGMGTEAFF. Written as DNA, the CDR3 is TGCGCCAGCAGCCAAGATCGTGGAGGGATGGGCACTGAAGCTTTCTTT.

The J gene is TRBJ2-1, the V gene TRBV27; D is ambiguous. Germline CDR1 is MNHEY and CDR2 is SMNVEV (reference sequence). The length of the CDR3 is 15 residues. V lost 3 bases and J lost 4, with 13 bases in between. The CDR3 DNA sequence: TGTGCCAGCAGTTTCCCTGGCGGAGATTACAATGAGCAGTTCTTC. The encoded protein is CASSFPGGDYNEQFF.

J is TRBJ2-2 and V is TRBV7-9; D gene ambiguous. Deletions cut 4 bases from V and 5 bases from J, with 8 bases between. CDR1 and CDR2 from the germline V gene are SEHNR and FQNEAQ (reference sequence). The CDR3 extends over 13 amino acids. This CDR3 reads CASSSSRTGELFF. The CDR3 DNA sequence: TGTGCCAGCAGCTCCTCACGTACCGGGGAGCTGTTTTTT.

This clone appeared a few times. This chain joins TRBV14 and TRBJ2-7; D gene uncertain. Germline values: CDR1 SGHDN, CDR2 FVKESK. The ends were cut back, 3 bases at V and 0 bases at J, with 12 bases in the middle. CDR3 size: 15 residues. The CDR3 reads CASSHASLSSYEQYF. The CDR3 bases are TGTGCCAGCAGCCACGCCTCGCTGAGCTCCTACGAGCAGTACTTC. Combining the CDR3 with reference TRBV14 and TRBJ2-7 gives the whole variable domain EAGVTQFPSHSVIEKGQTVTLRCDPISGHDNLYWYRRVMGKEIKFLLHFVKESKQDESGMPNNRFLAERTGGTYSTLKVQPAELEDSGVYFCASSHASLSSYEQYFGPGTRLTVT.

The CDR3 is CASANLGVLGHSPLHF. The CDR3 DNA is TGTGCCAGCGCAAACCTAGGGGTGCTTGGCCATTCACCCCTCCACTTT. The V gene is TRBV27, the J gene TRBJ1-6; D might be TRBD1 (5 bases). The CDR3 consists of 16 residues. The germline V gene has CDR1 MNHEY and CDR2 SMNVEV (reference sequence). The V end lost 8 bases, the J end lost 8 bases, and 22 bases lay between the germline ends.

The rearrangement links TRBV7-2 to TRBJ2-1, with TRBD1 as a possible D gene (5 bases). Germline V gives CDR1 SGHTA, CDR2 FQGNSA. The CDR3 has 15 amino acids. Trimming left V 7 bases short and J 2 bases short, with 15 bases between. The CDR3 region has the DNA TGTGCCAGCACCTCAGTCAGGGAAACCTACAATGAGCAGTTCTTC. As protein: CASTSVRETYNEQFF. Variable domain in full (rest from reference TRBV7-2 and TRBJ2-1): GAGVSQSPSNKVTEKGKDVELRCDPISGHTALYWYRQSLGQGLEFLIYFQGNSAPDKSGLPSDRFSAERTGGSVSTLTIQRTQQEDSAVYLCASTSVRETYNEQFFGPGTRLTVL.

This clone has a handful of counts. This chain joins TRBV5-1 and TRBJ1-2; D gene uncertain. V was shortened by 0 bases and J by 4 bases, with 16 bases between the two germline ends. CDR1 and CDR2 from the germline V gene are SGHRS and YFSETQ. The CDR3 extends over 16 amino acids. Here the CDR3 reads CASSLGLKERGYGYTF. The DNA of the CDR3 is TGCGCCAGCAGCTTGGGGCTCAAGGAACGAGGCTATGGCTACACCTTC.

V usage is TRBV30 and J usage is TRBJ2-1; D gene ambiguous. This CDR3 has 19 amino acids. V was trimmed by 0 bases and J by 9 bases, leaving 30 bases between them. From germline, CDR1 is GTSNPN and CDR2 SVGIG (reference sequence). Written as DNA, the CDR3 is TGTGCCTGGAGTGTATTCGGTGGTTTAGCCACCCCCCCAGGTGGTGAGCAGTTCTTC. It codes for CAWSVFGGLATPPGGEQFF.

This clone was recorded once. This sequence joins TRBV11-1 and TRBJ2-1; either TRBD1 or TRBD2 may supply D (5 bases each). V shed 3 bases and J shed 0 bases, with 15 bases lying between them. The length of the CDR3 is 17 residues. CDR1 is SGHAT and CDR2 is FQDESV in the germline V gene (reference sequence). Here the CDR3 reads CASSLDLQVSSYNEQFF. The CDR3 DNA follows: TGTGCCAGCAGCTTGGACTTACAGGTTAGCTCCTACAATGAGCAGTTCTTC.

Details on this clone: This sample also contains other DNA sequences that code for the same CDR3. The V call is TRBV27, the J call TRBJ2-1; D gene uncertain. Germline-derived CDR1 and CDR2 are MNHEY and SMNVEV (reference sequence). V was pared by 2 bases and J by 1 base, with 9 bases between. This CDR3 comprises 15 residues. The CDR3 DNA follows: TGTGCCAGCAGTTTAACGAGATCTTCCTACAATGAGCAGTTCTTC. Translated: CASSLTRSSYNEQFF.

The CDR3 here is CSVVIGEWGYTF. For the CDR3, the DNA is TGCAGCGTTGTTATCGGGGAATGGGGCTACACCTTC. The chain is built from TRBV29-1 and TRBJ1-2; D unclear. Deletions cut 4 bases from V and 8 bases from J, with 14 bases between. The CDR3 is 12 residues long. Germline CDR1 SQVTM, CDR2 ANQGSEA.

The chain carries TRBV30 and TRBJ1-1, with a possible D match to TRBD1 (6 bases). Germline CDR1 is GTSNPN and CDR2 is SVGIG (reference sequence). V lost 2 bases to trimming and J lost 6 bases, with 13 bases between them. CDR3 length equals 13 residues. Here the CDR3 reads CAWSLGGGAEAFF. CDR3 sequence (DNA): TGTGCCTGGAGTCTTGGGGGGGGCGCTGAAGCTTTCTTT. The full variable domain, in which reference TRBV30 and TRBJ1-1 provide the parts outside the CDR3, is SQTIHQWPATLVQPVGSPLSLECTVEGTSNPNLYWYRQAAGRGLQLLFYSVGIGQISSEVPQNLSASRPQDRQFILSSKKLLLSDSGFYLCAWSLGGGAEAFFGQGTRLTVV.

The rearrangement joins TRBV6-5 to TRBJ1-2, with D perhaps matching TRBD1 (6 bases). V lost 5 bases and J lost 6, with 16 bases in between. This CDR3 is built from 14 residues. CDR1 and CDR2 from the germline V gene are MNHEY and SVGAGI. The DNA for the CDR3 is TGTGCCAGCAGTCCCGGGGGGGGCGTGGATGGCTACACCTTC. Residues: CASSPGGGVDGYTF.

This chain joins TRBV27 and TRBJ2-3, with D maybe TRBD2 (7 bases). The CDR3 is 15 residues long. The germline gives CDR1 MNHEY, CDR2 SMNVEV (reference sequence). V gave up 7 bases and J gave up 0 bases, with 14 bases separating them. This CDR3 reads CASTRGAYSTDTQYF. CDR3 nucleotides: TGTGCCAGCACTCGGGGGGCCTATAGCACAGATACGCAGTATTTT.

The rearrangement links TRBV15 to TRBJ2-5, with a tentative D call TRBD2 (5 bases). Germline values: CDR1 LNHNV, CDR2 YYDKDF (reference sequence). The CDR3 contains 17 residues. V was clipped by 4 bases and J by 1 base, with 19 bases between them. The CDR3 DNA sequence: TGTGCCACCAGCACCGGGCCTGAGGGCAGGCTCCAAGAGACCCAGTACTTC. Encoded protein: CATSTGPEGRLQETQYF. Drawing the rest from reference TRBV15 and TRBJ2-5, the complete variable domain is DAMVIQNPRYQVTQFGKPVTLSCSQTLNHNVMYWYQQKSSQAPKLLFHYYDKDFNNEADTPDNFQSRRPNTSFCFLDIRSPGLGDTAMYLCATSTGPEGRLQETQYFGPGTRLLVL.

Of note for this clone: The sample contains more than one DNA sequence encoding this CDR3. The rearrangement joins TRBV7-6 to TRBJ2-2, with D uncertain. The CDR3 extends over 14 amino acids. In germline, CDR1 is SGHVS, CDR2 FNYEAQ. The V end was cut by 2 bases, the J end by 2 bases, with 6 bases between. CDR3 region: CASSLLENTGELFF. The CDR3 DNA reads as TGTGCCAGCAGCTTACTCGAAAACACCGGGGAGCTGTTTTTT.

This chain links TRBV7-9 with TRBJ1-4; D unclear. The CDR3 loop spans 12 amino acids. Deletions cut 0 bases from V and 14 bases from J, with 10 bases between. Germline V gene lookup returns CDR1 SEHNR and CDR2 FQNEAQ (reference sequence). Here the CDR3 DNA reads TGTGCCAGCAGCTTAGCGTTTGATCCCCTGTTTTTT. Translated: CASSLAFDPLFF.

Turning to this clone: Other DNA sequences in the same sample also yield this CDR3. This sequence joins TRBV27 and TRBJ2-7; 10 nucleotides line up with TRBD2. With V trimmed by 2 bases and J by 7 bases, 5 bases remained unmatched. This CDR3 is built from 14 residues. Germline lookup yields CDR1 MNHEY and CDR2 SMNVEV (reference sequence). The CDR3 DNA reads as TGTGCCAGCAGTTTAGGGCTAGCGGGGGCGGAGCAGTACTTC. As protein: CASSLGLAGAEQYF.

The chain employs TRBV25-1 and TRBJ2-1, with 7 positions matching TRBD2. This CDR3 spans 15 amino acids. The V gene end was trimmed by 2 bases and the J gene end by 5 bases; junction bases not matched to a gene: 6. CDR1 MGHDK and CDR2 SYGVNS come from the germline V gene. CDR3 nucleotides: TGTGCCAGCAGTGAAGGGGCGGGGACTAACAATGAGCAGTTCTTC. Residues: CASSEGAGTNNEQFF.

This chain links TRBV7-3 with TRBJ2-3, with a tentative D call TRBD1 (6 bases). This CDR3 region has 15 residues. V gave up 5 bases and J gave up 1 base, with 13 bases separating them. Germline-derived CDR1 and CDR2 are SGHTA and FQGTGA. CDR3 coding DNA: TGTGCCAGCAGCGATTCGGGACACCGCACAGATACGCAGTATTTT. Translating it yields CASSDSGHRTDTQYF.

CDR3 sequence (DNA): TGTGCCAGCAGACATGGAGGGGACAGGCAATATGGCTACACCTTC. Its protein is CASRHGGDRQYGYTF. The chain has TRBV28 and TRBJ1-2; 8 positions agree with TRBD1. The germline V gene encodes CDR1 MDHEN and CDR2 SYDVKM. The ends lost 6 bases at V and 5 bases at J; junction bases unmatched: 11. This CDR3 region has 15 residues.

Note on this clone: This sample includes further DNA sequences coding for the same CDR3. J is TRBJ2-1 and V is TRBV7-9; 12 bases match TRBD2. CDR3 length: 15 amino acids. V shed 4 bases and J 4 bases; nucleotides not matched to a gene: 2. The germline gives CDR1 SEHNR, CDR2 FQNEAQ (reference sequence). In DNA form, the CDR3 reads TGTGCCAGCAGCTCGGGACTAGCGGGTTACAATGAGCAGTTCTTC. It yields the protein CASSSGLAGYNEQFF.